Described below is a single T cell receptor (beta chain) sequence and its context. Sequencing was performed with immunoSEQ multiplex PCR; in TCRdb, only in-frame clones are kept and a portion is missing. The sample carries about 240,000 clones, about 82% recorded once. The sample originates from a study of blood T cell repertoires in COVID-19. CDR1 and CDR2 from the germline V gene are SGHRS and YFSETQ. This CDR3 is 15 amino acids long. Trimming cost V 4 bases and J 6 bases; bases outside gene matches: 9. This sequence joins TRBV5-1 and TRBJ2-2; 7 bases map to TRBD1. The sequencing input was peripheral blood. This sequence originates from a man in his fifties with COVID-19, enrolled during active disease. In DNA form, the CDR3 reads TGCGCCAGCAGCAGGTCAGGGGGTTTTGCCGGGGAGCTGTTTTTT. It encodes CASSRSGGFAGELFF. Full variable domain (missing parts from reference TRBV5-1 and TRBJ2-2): KAGVTQTPRYLIKTRGQQVTLSCSPISGHRSVSWYQQTPGQGLQFLFEYFSETQRNKGNFPGRFSGRQFSNSRSEMNVSTLELGDSALYLCASSRSGGFAGELFFGEGSRLTVL.